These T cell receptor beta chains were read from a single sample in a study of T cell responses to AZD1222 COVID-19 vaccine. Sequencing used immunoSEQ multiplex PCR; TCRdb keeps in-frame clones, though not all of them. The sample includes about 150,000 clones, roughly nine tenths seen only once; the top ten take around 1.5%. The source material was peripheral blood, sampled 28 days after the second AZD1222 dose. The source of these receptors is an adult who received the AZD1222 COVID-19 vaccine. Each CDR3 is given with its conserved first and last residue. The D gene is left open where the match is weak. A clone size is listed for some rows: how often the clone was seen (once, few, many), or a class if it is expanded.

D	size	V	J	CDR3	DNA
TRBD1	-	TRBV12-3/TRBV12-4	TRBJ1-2	CASINRQGGSYTF	TGTGCCAGCATTAACCGGCAGGGGGGGAGCTACACCTTC
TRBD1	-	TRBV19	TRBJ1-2	CASSPLPGQGHGYTF	TGTGCCAGTAGTCCATTGCCGGGACAGGGTCATGGCTACACCTTC
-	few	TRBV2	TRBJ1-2	CASSPEAGGPATGYTF	TGTGCCAGCAGTCCAGAGGCCGGGGGGCCAGCAACAGGCTACACCTTC
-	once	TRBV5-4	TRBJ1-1	CASSSATGSGTEAFF	TGTGCCAGCAGCTCGGCTACAGGAAGCGGGACTGAAGCTTTCTTT
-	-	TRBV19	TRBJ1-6	CASSTMDSGKSPLHF	TGTGCCAGTAGTACCATGGACAGTGGAAAATCACCCCTCCACTTT
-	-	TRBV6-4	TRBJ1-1	CASRHRDGDTEAFF	TGTGCCAGCAGGCACAGGGATGGGGACACTGAAGCTTTCTTT
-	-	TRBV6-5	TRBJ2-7	CASSYELRRNYEQYF	TGTGCCAGCAGTTACGAATTGCGCAGGAACTACGAGCAGTACTTC
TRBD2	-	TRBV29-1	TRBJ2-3	CSVELTSLTDTQYF	TGCAGCGTTGAATTGACTAGCCTCACAGATACGCAGTATTTT
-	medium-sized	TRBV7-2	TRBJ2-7	CASSLDLGTSEQYF	TGTGCCAGCAGCTTAGACCTAGGGACCAGCGAGCAGTACTTC
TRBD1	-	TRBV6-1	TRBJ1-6	CASSEEAGGNSPLHF	TGTGCCAGCAGTGAAGAGGCAGGGGGTAATTCACCCCTCCACTTT
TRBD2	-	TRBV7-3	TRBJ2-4	CASSQSGNEIQYF	TGTGCCAGCAGCCAAAGCGGGAACGAGATTCAGTACTTC
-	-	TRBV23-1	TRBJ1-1	CASSQSGGSANTEAFF	TGCGCCAGCAGTCAATCGGGGGGATCTGCGAACACTGAAGCTTTCTTT
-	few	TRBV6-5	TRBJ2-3	CASSQTIQDTQYF	TGTGCCAGCAGCCAGACAATTCAGGATACGCAGTATTTT
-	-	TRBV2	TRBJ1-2	CASRPPLSFGYTF	TGTGCCAGCAGACCACCGTTATCCTTCGGCTACACCTTC
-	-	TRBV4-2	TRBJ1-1	CASSHGDGITEAFF	TGTGCCAGCAGCCATGGGGATGGGATCACTGAAGCTTTCTTT
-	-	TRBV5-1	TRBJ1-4	CASSRLMGKDEKLFF	TGCGCCAGCAGCCGGCTTATGGGGAAGGATGAAAAACTGTTTTTT
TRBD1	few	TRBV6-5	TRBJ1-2	CASSSTGTGGLGYTF	TGTGCCAGCAGTTCCACCGGGACAGGGGGCCTTGGCTACACCTTC
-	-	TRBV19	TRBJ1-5	CASSVAGLSGNQPQHF	TGTGCCAGTAGTGTAGCAGGGTTATCCGGCAATCAGCCCCAGCATTTT
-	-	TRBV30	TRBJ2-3	CAWSVRGASTDTQYF	TGTGCCTGGAGTGTACGGGGGGCCAGCACAGATACGCAGTATTTT
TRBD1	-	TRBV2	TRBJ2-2	CASRDRVATGELFF	TGTGCCAGCAGGGACAGGGTGGCCACCGGGGAGCTGTTTTTT
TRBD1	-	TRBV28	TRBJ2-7	CASSSTGGASYEQYF	TGTGCCAGCAGTTCCACAGGGGGCGCCTCCTACGAGCAGTACTTC
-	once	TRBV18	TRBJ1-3	CASSPSPGRSGNTIYF	TGTGCCAGCTCACCAAGCCCAGGCAGATCTGGAAACACCATATATTTT
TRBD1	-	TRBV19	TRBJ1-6	CASSPRDRANSPLHF	TGTGCCAGTAGCCCCCGCGACAGGGCTAATTCACCCCTCCACTTT
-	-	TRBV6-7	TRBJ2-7	CASSYPRTPGLYEQYF	TGTGCCAGCAGTTACCCGCGAACCCCGGGACTTTACGAGCAGTACTTC
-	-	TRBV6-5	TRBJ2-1	CASSYSTATYNEQFF	TGTGCCAGCAGTTACTCGACAGCAACCTACAATGAGCAGTTCTTC
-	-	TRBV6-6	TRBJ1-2	CASSSPDSSNYGYTF	TGTGCCAGCAGTTCCCCGGACAGTTCAAACTATGGCTACACCTTC
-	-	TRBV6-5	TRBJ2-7	CASSYSGGPSEQYF	TGTGCCAGCAGTTACTCGGGCGGTCCTAGCGAGCAGTACTTC
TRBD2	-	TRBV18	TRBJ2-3	CASSRTSGRGLDTQYF	TGTGCCAGCTCACGCACTAGCGGGAGGGGCTTAGATACGCAGTATTTT
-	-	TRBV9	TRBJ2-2	CASSPGHFQTGELFF	TGTGCCAGCAGCCCCGGACATTTCCAAACCGGGGAGCTGTTTTTT
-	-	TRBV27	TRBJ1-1	CASSLRWGNAEAFF	TGTGCCAGCAGTTTAAGGTGGGGAAACGCTGAAGCTTTCTTT
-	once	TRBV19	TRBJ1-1	CASSTQGWFTEAFF	TGTGCCAGTAGTACACAGGGCTGGTTCACTGAAGCTTTCTTT
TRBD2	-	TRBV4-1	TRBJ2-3	CASSQVAATSEGTDTQYF	TGCGCCAGCAGCCAAGTAGCCGCGACTAGCGAGGGCACAGATACGCAGTATTTT
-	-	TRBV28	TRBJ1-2	CASSSQGRGYGYTF	TGTGCCAGCAGTTCACAGGGTCGGGGCTATGGCTACACCTTC
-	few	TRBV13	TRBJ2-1	CASSLSYEQFF	TGTGCCAGCAGCTTATCTTACGAGCAGTTCTTC
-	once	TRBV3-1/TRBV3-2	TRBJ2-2	CASSQGGELFF	TGTGCCAGCAGCCAAGGCGGGGAGCTGTTTTTT
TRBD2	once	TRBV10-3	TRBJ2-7	CAIGDIVIVIPPGLAGGPSYEQYF	TGTGCCATCGGGGACATTGTTATTGTTATCCCCCCGGGACTAGCGGGAGGGCCTTCCTACGAGCAGTACTTC
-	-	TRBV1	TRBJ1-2	CTSSQAACGYTF	TGCACCAGCAGCCAAGCCGCATGCGGCTACACCTTC
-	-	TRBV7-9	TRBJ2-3	CASSSGQYF	TGTGCCAGCAGCTCCGGACAGTATTTT